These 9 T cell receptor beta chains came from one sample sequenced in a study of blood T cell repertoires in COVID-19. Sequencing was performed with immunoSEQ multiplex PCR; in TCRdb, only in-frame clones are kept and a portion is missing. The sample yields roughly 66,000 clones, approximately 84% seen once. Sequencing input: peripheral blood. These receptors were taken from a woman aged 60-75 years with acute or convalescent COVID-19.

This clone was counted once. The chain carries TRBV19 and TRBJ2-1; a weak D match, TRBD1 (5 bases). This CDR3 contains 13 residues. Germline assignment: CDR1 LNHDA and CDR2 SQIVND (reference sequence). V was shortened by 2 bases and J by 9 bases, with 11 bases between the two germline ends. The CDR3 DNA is TGTGCCAGTAGTATAAAGGGGCTAGGTGAGCAGTTCTTC. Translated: CASSIKGLGEQFF. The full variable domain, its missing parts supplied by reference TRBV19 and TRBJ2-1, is DGGITQSPKYLFRKEGQNVTLSCEQNLNHDAMYWYRQDPGQGLRLIYYSQIVNDFQKGDIAEGYSVSREKKESFPLTVTSAQKNPTAFYLCASSIKGLGEQFFGPGTRLTVL.

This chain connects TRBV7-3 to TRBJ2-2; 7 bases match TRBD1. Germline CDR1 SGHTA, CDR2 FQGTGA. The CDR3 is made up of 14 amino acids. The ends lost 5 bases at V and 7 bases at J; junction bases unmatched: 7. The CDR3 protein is CASSEQGGFGELFF. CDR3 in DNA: TGTGCCAGCAGCGAACAAGGGGGCTTCGGGGAGCTGTTTTTT.

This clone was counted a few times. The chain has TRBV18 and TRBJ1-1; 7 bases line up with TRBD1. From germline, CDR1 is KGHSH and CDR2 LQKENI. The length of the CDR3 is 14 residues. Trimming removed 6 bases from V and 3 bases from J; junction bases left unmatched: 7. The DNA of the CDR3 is TGTGCCAGCTCGAAAGGGGGCGGCGACACTGAAGCTTTCTTT. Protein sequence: CASSKGGGDTEAFF.

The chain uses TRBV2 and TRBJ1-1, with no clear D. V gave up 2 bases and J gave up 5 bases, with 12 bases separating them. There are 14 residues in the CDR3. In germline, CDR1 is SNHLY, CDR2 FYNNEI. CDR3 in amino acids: CASSERGLGTEAFF. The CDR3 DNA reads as TGTGCCAGCAGTGAACGAGGGCTTGGAACTGAAGCTTTCTTT.

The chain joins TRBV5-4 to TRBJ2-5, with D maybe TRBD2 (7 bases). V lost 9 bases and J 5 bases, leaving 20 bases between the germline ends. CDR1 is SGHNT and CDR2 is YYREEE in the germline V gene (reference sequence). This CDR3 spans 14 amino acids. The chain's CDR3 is CATTRGGERETQYF. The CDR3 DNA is TGTGCCACTACTAGGGGGGGAGAGCGGGAGACCCAGTACTTC.

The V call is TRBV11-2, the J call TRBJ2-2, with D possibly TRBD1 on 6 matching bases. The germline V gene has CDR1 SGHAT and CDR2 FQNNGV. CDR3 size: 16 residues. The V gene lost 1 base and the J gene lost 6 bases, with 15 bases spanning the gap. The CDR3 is CASSLVGGAVAGELFF. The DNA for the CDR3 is TGTGCCAGCAGCTTAGTTGGGGGCGCCGTCGCCGGGGAGCTGTTTTTT. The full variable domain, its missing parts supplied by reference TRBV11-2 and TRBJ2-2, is EAGVAQSPRYKIIEKRQSVAFWCNPISGHATLYWYQQILGQGPKLLIQFQNNGVVDDSQLPKDRFSAERLKGVDSTLKIQPAKLEDSAVYLCASSLVGGAVAGELFFGEGSRLTVL.

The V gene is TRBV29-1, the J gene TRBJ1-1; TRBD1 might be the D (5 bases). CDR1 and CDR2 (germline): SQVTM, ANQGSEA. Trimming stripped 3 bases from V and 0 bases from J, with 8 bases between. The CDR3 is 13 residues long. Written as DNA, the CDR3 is TGCAGCGTTGAGGGGGGGGTGAACACTGAAGCTTTCTTT. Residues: CSVEGGVNTEAFF.

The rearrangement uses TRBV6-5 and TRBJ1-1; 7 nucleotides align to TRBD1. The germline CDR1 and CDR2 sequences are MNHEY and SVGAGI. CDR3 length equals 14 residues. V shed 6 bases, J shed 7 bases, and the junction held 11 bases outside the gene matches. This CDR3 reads CASRTGLLVLEAFF. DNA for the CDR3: TGTGCCAGCAGGACAGGGCTATTGGTGCTTGAAGCTTTCTTT.

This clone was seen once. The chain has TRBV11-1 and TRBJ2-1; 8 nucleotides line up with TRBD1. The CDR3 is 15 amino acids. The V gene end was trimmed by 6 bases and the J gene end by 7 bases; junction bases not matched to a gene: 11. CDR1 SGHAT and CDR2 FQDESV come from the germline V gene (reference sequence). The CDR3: CASRSTGGQGNEQFF. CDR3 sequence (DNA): TGTGCCAGCAGGTCTACAGGGGGTCAGGGAAATGAGCAGTTCTTC.